The 29 T cell receptor beta chains listed next were all sequenced from one sample in a study of shared clonotypes between healthy human individuals. Clones were sequenced by immunoSEQ multiplex PCR, and TCRdb holds only the in-frame ones, with some missing. The sample consists of about 1.1 million clones, about 72% of them appearing once. Input material: memory CD4+ T cells from PBMCs. Regarding subset: CD45RA-negative fraction. The receptors originated from a man aged 18 to 29 in good health. Some clones in this sample may be carry-over from other donors' samples.

The chain uses TRBV9 and TRBJ2-3; 14 bases are shared with TRBD2. Unmatched junction bases numbered 3, after V lost 3 bases and J lost 6 bases. Germline CDR1 is SGDLS and CDR2 is YYNGEE. The CDR3 loop spans 15 amino acids. CDR3 loop: CASSAGLAGVDTQYF. DNA for the CDR3: TGTGCCAGCAGCGCGGGACTAGCGGGAGTTGATACGCAGTATTTT.

The chain is built from TRBV27 and TRBJ2-7; D remains unclear. Germline CDR1 MNHEY, CDR2 SMNVEV (reference sequence). The CDR3 has 13 residues. V was clipped by 7 bases and J by 2 bases, with 12 bases between them. This chain's CDR3 is CASNPTGPYEQYF. For the CDR3, the DNA is TGTGCCAGCAATCCGACTGGTCCCTACGAGCAGTACTTC.

V usage is TRBV5-1 and J usage is TRBJ2-3; 10 bases line up with TRBD2. CDR3 length: 16 amino acids. J was trimmed by 3 bases and V by 2 bases; bases with no gene match: 6. From germline, CDR1 is SGHRS and CDR2 YFSETQ. CDR3 in amino acids: CASSLGTSVVTDTQYF. The CDR3 DNA follows: TGCGCCAGCAGCTTAGGGACTAGCGTCGTAACAGATACGCAGTATTTT.

The chain recombines TRBV19 with TRBJ2-4, with D hard to call. Germline loops: CDR1 LNHDA, CDR2 SQIVND (reference sequence). Trimming took off 5 bases at V and 8 bases at J, with 10 bases between the two ends. The CDR3 has 12 amino acids. The CDR3 sequence is CASSLRADIQYF. DNA for the CDR3: TGTGCCAGTAGTCTCCGGGCGGACATTCAGTACTTC.

This chain links TRBV6-5 with TRBJ2-1; D possibly corresponds to TRBD2 (6 bases). CDR1 is MNHEY, CDR2 SVGAGI, per germline. V lost 4 bases to trimming and J lost 1 base, with 14 bases between them. This CDR3 comprises 16 residues. CDR3 nucleotide sequence: TGTGCCAGCAGTTCTGCCGCGACTAGGTCCTACAATGAGCAGTTCTTC. It yields the protein CASSSAATRSYNEQFF.

The table lists this clone with a few counts. The chain couples TRBV7-8 to TRBJ2-5, with D possibly being TRBD1 (5 bases). Germline CDR1 and CDR2: SGHVS and FQNEAQ. This CDR3 is built from 13 residues. Trimming took 8 bases from V and 2 from J, leaving 12 bases between them. The chain's CDR3 is CASCKQVQETQYF. For the CDR3, the DNA is TGTGCCAGCTGCAAACAGGTACAAGAGACCCAGTACTTC.

As for this clone: At the DNA level, this CDR3 is encoded by other sequences in the same sample as well. The rearrangement uses TRBV18 and TRBJ2-5; D gene unclear. The CDR3 length is 13 residues. The V gene lost 3 bases and the J gene lost 4 bases, with 9 bases spanning the gap. The germline gives CDR1 KGHSH, CDR2 LQKENI. The CDR3 DNA reads TGTGCCAGCTCACCGGGATTGGGAGAGACCCAGTACTTC. This encodes CASSPGLGETQYF. The whole variable domain, remainder taken from reference TRBV18 and TRBJ2-5, is NAGVMQNPRHLVRRRGQEARLRCSPMKGHSHVYWYRQLPEEGLKFMVYLQKENIIDESGMPKERFSAEFPKEGPSILRIQQVVRGDSAAYFCASSPGLGETQYFGPGTRLLVL.

The rearrangement links TRBV28 to TRBJ2-3; 9 positions match TRBD2. V was pared by 5 bases and J by 14 bases, with 8 bases of the junction left unmatched. The CDR3 is 12 amino acids. CDR1 and CDR2 from the germline V gene are MDHEN and SYDVKM. CDR3 protein: CASSPLAGVAYF. The CDR3 DNA is TGTGCCAGCAGTCCGTTAGCGGGAGTGGCGTATTTT.

The chain joins TRBV7-3 to TRBJ2-1, with 8 bases lining up with TRBD1. Per the germline V gene, CDR1 is SGHTA and CDR2 is FQGTGA. The junction had 2 bases not matched to a gene; V was cut back by 5 bases and J by 8 bases. The CDR3 covers 12 residues. This CDR3 reads CASSRQGYEQFF. The DNA of the CDR3 is TGTGCCAGCAGCAGACAGGGGTATGAGCAGTTCTTC.

The V call is TRBV6-1, the J call TRBJ1-5, with D perhaps matching TRBD1 (5 bases). Trimming pared 3 bases from V and 5 bases from J, leaving 14 bases between. This CDR3 has 15 residues. Looked up from germline, CDR1 is MNHNS and CDR2 is SASEGT. CDR3 DNA sequence: TGTGCCAGCAGTGAGGCAGTACGGGGGGATCAGCCCCAGCATTTT. This codes for CASSEAVRGDQPQHF.

CDR3 bases: TGTGCCTGGAGTGTACCCAGGTCTAATGAAAAACTGTTTTTT. Its protein product is CAWSVPRSNEKLFF. The chain uses TRBV30 and TRBJ1-4; no firm D call. CDR1 and CDR2 (germline): GTSNPN, SVGIG (reference sequence). The length of the CDR3 is 14 residues. V gave up 0 bases and J gave up 3 bases, with 8 bases separating them.

This chain links TRBV11-2 with TRBJ1-1; 9 nucleotides line up with TRBD1. CDR3 length equals 13 residues. Germline loops: CDR1 SGHAT, CDR2 FQNNGV. The trim removed 3 bases at V and 6 bases at J, leaving 2 bases unmatched. CDR3 amino acids: CASSFDRGAEAFF. In DNA, the CDR3 is TGTGCCAGCAGCTTTGACAGGGGGGCTGAAGCTTTCTTT.

This clone was observed a handful of times. Other DNA sequences in this sample translate to the same CDR3. The gene calls are TRBV18 and TRBJ1-5; tentatively, D is TRBD1 (6 bases). Germline V lookup: CDR1 KGHSH, CDR2 LQKENI. CDR3 length equals 15 residues. V was shortened by 3 bases and J by 0 bases, with 9 bases between the two germline ends. The CDR3 is CASSPIQGSNQPQHF. In DNA form, the CDR3 reads TGTGCCAGCTCACCGATACAGGGTAGCAATCAGCCCCAGCATTTT.

V is TRBV15 and J is TRBJ2-1; D might be TRBD1 (5 bases). Trimming pared 0 bases from V and 8 bases from J, leaving 11 bases between. The CDR3 is 14 residues long. Germline V CDR1 and CDR2: LNHNV, YYDKDF (reference sequence). In DNA, the CDR3 is TGTGCCACCAGCAGAGACGTCAGGGATCATGAGCAGTTCTTC. This translates into CATSRDVRDHEQFF.

The gene calls are TRBV30 and TRBJ1-1, with D hard to call. V was shortened by 2 bases and J by 3 bases, with 13 bases between the two germline ends. Germline-derived CDR1 and CDR2 are GTSNPN and SVGIG (reference sequence). The CDR3 spans 14 residues. The CDR3 sequence is CAWSWTGGDTEAFF. CDR3 sequence (DNA): TGTGCCTGGAGTTGGACCGGTGGGGACACTGAAGCTTTCTTT.

Of note for this clone: A single base separates this from a much larger clone, so it may be a read error. The chain has TRBV7-9 and TRBJ2-7, with D perhaps assigned TRBD1 or TRBD2 (5 bases each). The CDR3 spans 14 residues. Germline values: CDR1 SEHNR, CDR2 FQNEAQ (reference sequence). CDR3 amino acids: CARSLVGTSYEQYF. In nucleotides, the CDR3 is TGTGCCAGGAGCTTAGTAGGGACCAGCTACGAGCAGTACTTC.

The genes are TRBV5-1 and TRBJ2-7, with 10 bases that match TRBD2. This CDR3 spans 16 amino acids. The germline V gene encodes CDR1 SGHRS and CDR2 YFSETQ. Trimming removed 0 bases from V and 0 bases from J; junction bases left unmatched: 3. The CDR3 sequence is CASSLEGLANSYEQYF. The CDR3 nucleotides are TGCGCCAGCAGCTTGGAGGGACTAGCGAACTCCTACGAGCAGTACTTC.

This clone has a handful of counts. The chain employs TRBV6-5 and TRBJ2-7; D unclear. The CDR3 covers 11 residues. With 1 base removed from V and 3 bases from J, the gap between germline ends came to 1 base. Per the germline V gene, CDR1 is MNHEY and CDR2 is SVGAGI. Written as DNA, the CDR3 is TGTGCCAGCAGTTACTACTACGAGCAGTACTTC. Translating it yields CASSYYYEQYF.

The rearrangement uses TRBV4-1 and TRBJ1-2; 8 bases agree with TRBD1. V was clipped by 6 bases and J by 4 bases; unmatched bases: 10. The CDR3 extends over 15 amino acids. Germline CDR1 is MGHRA and CDR2 is YSYEKL. DNA for the CDR3: TGCGCCAGCAGGCCCGGACAGGGTAACCCCTATGGCTACACCTTC. The encoded protein is CASRPGQGNPYGYTF.

To note about this clone: One junction end does not reproduce the germline sequence, and a read error may be involved. This chain uses TRBV5-1 with TRBJ1-2; the match to TRBD1 covers 7 bases. The CDR3 extends over 13 amino acids. Per the germline V gene, CDR1 is SGHRS and CDR2 is YFSETQ. CDR3 nucleotides: TGTGCCAGCAGCCGTCGGACAGGTCTGAGCTACACCTTC. Encoded protein: CASSRRTGLSYTF.

Written as DNA, the CDR3 is TGTGCCAGCAGCTTAGGAGGGGGGCGGAACACTGAAGCTTTCTTT. This codes for CASSLGGGRNTEAFF. This chain connects TRBV7-2 to TRBJ1-1; possibly TRBD1 for D (6 bases). V was trimmed by 1 base and J by 1 base, leaving 10 bases between them. Germline CDR1 SGHTA, CDR2 FQGNSA. The CDR3 is 15 amino acids.

The V call is TRBV2, the J call TRBJ2-3; 9 positions match TRBD1. The CDR3 consists of 17 residues. V lost 0 bases to trimming and J lost 2 bases; unmatched junction nucleotides: 6. CDR1 and CDR2 from the germline V gene are SNHLY and FYNNEI. The CDR3 DNA follows: TGTGCCAGCAGTGAAGCTACTGGACAGGGGTTCACAGATACGCAGTATTTT. Its translation is CASSEATGQGFTDTQYF.

There are many counts of this clone. The chain recombines TRBV7-2 with TRBJ2-7; 9 bases are a match to TRBD1. CDR1 and CDR2 from the germline V gene are SGHTA and FQGNSA. This CDR3 spans 15 amino acids. V was clipped by 5 bases and J by 3 bases; unmatched bases: 8. In DNA form, the CDR3 reads TGTGCCAGCAGCCAACTACAGGGGGCAGGCTACGAGCAGTACTTC. It is translated as CASSQLQGAGYEQYF.

The chain is built from TRBV13 and TRBJ2-1; possible D gene TRBD2, 5 bases. CDR1 and CDR2 from the germline V gene are PRHDT and FYEKMQ (reference sequence). The CDR3 extends over 18 amino acids. The germline V and J ends were trimmed by 8 bases and 0 bases, with 23 bases remaining between them. CDR3 sequence reads: CASGAVLRYTSSYNEQFF. CDR3 nucleotide sequence: TGTGCCAGCGGAGCGGTTTTACGTTACACGAGCTCCTACAATGAGCAGTTCTTC.

The chain has TRBV18 and TRBJ2-2; D gene ambiguous. Germline values: CDR1 KGHSH, CDR2 LQKENI. The CDR3 totals 16 residues. The ends were cut back, 1 base at V and 2 bases at J, with 11 bases in the middle. CDR3: CASSPRQGLNTGELFF. In nucleotides, the CDR3 is TGTGCCAGCTCACCACGGCAAGGGCTCAACACCGGGGAGCTGTTTTTT. The complete variable domain, with remaining parts taken from reference TRBV18 and TRBJ2-2, reads NAGVMQNPRHLVRRRGQEARLRCSPMKGHSHVYWYRQLPEEGLKFMVYLQKENIIDESGMPKERFSAEFPKEGPSILRIQQVVRGDSAAYFCASSPRQGLNTGELFFGEGSRLTVL.

V gene TRBV18 combines with J gene TRBJ1-1; no definite D call. With 2 bases removed from V and 9 bases from J, the gap between germline ends came to 13 bases. The CDR3 consists of 13 residues. Germline CDR1 and CDR2: KGHSH and LQKENI. The CDR3 loop reads CASSPVHDLKAFF. CDR3 coding DNA: TGTGCCAGCTCACCAGTCCACGACCTAAAAGCTTTCTTT.

This chain connects TRBV5-1 to TRBJ1-2, with TRBD1 identical over 9 bases. The CDR3 length is 15 residues. The ends lost 0 bases at V and 8 bases at J; junction bases unmatched: 8. Germline V gene data show CDR1 as SGHRS and CDR2 as YFSETQ. In DNA form, the CDR3 reads TGCGCCAGCAGCTTGGGGGACAGGGCTGTACAGGGCTACACCTTC. It encodes CASSLGDRAVQGYTF.

There are a few counts of this clone. This same CDR3 is encoded by further DNA sequences in the sample. The rearrangement uses TRBV7-2 and TRBJ2-2; 7 nucleotides agree with TRBD2. The germline V gene encodes CDR1 SGHTA and CDR2 FQGNSA. The CDR3 consists of 15 residues. After removal of 1 base from V and 3 bases from J, the junction contained 2 bases not matched to a gene. Written as DNA, the CDR3 is TGTGCCAGCAGCTTAGTCGCGGGAGACACCGGGGAGCTGTTTTTT. This sequence encodes CASSLVAGDTGELFF.

The rearrangement uses TRBV5-1 and TRBJ2-1; TRBD1 is a possible D gene (5 bases). This CDR3 has 14 amino acids. V shed 3 bases and J shed 5 bases, with 12 bases lying between them. Germline lookup yields CDR1 SGHRS and CDR2 YFSETQ. The CDR3 loop reads CASSSLGANNEQFF. The CDR3 nucleotides read TGCGCCAGCAGCTCCCTTGGGGCCAACAATGAGCAGTTCTTC.